The text below deals with one TCR beta chain. Within the sample, other DNA sequences also encode this same CDR3. Samples underwent the assay at deep level. Several immunoSEQ 96-well plates shared each subset's DNA, each plate a replicate. TCRdb keeps only in-frame clones here, not all; method: immunoSEQ multiplex PCR. The table shows some 2,500,000 clones, with 93% occurring only once. The sample originates from a study of shared clonotypes between healthy human individuals. Subsets obtained from CD4+ cells comprised CD45RA+ naive and CD45RA-negative memory cells. Trimming left V 2 bases short and J 1 base short, with 8 bases between. The V gene's germline CDR1 is SNHLY and CDR2 FYNNEI. The CDR3 has 14 amino acids.

The specimen was naive CD4+ T cells from PBMCs. Subset defined: CD45RA+ positively selected. J is TRBJ1-1 and V is TRBV2; possibly TRBD1 for D (6 bases). The TCR originated in a man in his late teens or twenties in good health. Some clones in this sample may be carry-over from other donors' samples. CDR3 DNA sequence: TGTGCCAGCAGTGAACAGGGGAAGAACACTGAAGCTTTCTTT. Translating gives CASSEQGKNTEAFF.